One and the same sample provided the 28 T cell receptor beta chains below, sequenced in a study of cytomegalovirus exposure and HLA in healthy donors. This PCR relied on a set of 60 Vbeta primers and 13 Jbeta primers. Libraries were prepared by immunoSEQ multiplex PCR; TCRdb keeps only in-frame clonotypes and omits some of them. The data hold about 130,000 clones, with about 85% observed a single time. Sequencing was carried out using PBMCs. The receptor set was obtained from a boy aged 5-17 years in good health and CMV-seronegative.

The chain employs TRBV18 and TRBJ1-1; a possible D gene is TRBD1 (5 bases). The CDR3 loop spans 14 amino acids. The germline CDR1 and CDR2 sequences are KGHSH and LQKENI. V lost 1 base to trimming and J lost 5 bases, with 11 bases between them. Here the CDR3 DNA reads TGTGCCAGCTCACCACAGGGGATAGGAACTGAAGCTTTCTTT. Translated: CASSPQGIGTEAFF.

The chain combines TRBV30 with TRBJ1-5, with D perhaps TRBD1 (5 bases). CDR3 length: 16 amino acids. Trimming pared 2 bases from V and 5 bases from J, leaving 19 bases between. Germline CDR1 GTSNPN, CDR2 SVGIG (reference sequence). CDR3 region: CAWSIPGGNMDQPQHF. The CDR3 nucleotides are TGTGCCTGGAGTATCCCGGGGGGGAATATGGATCAGCCCCAGCATTTT.

The genes are TRBV4-1 and TRBJ1-4; possible D gene TRBD1, 6 bases. V was shortened by 3 bases and J by 8 bases, with 16 bases between the two germline ends. The germline V gene encodes CDR1 MGHRA and CDR2 YSYEKL. The CDR3 contains 15 residues. The CDR3 here is CASSHRAGEKEKLFF. CDR3 coding DNA: TGCGCCAGCAGCCATAGGGCAGGGGAGAAGGAAAAACTGTTTTTT.

This chain joins TRBV2 and TRBJ1-3; no clear D gene. Germline CDR1 reads SNHLY; CDR2 reads FYNNEI. The CDR3 sequence is 13 residues long. Trimming cost V 4 bases and J 4 bases, with 8 bases left between them. The CDR3, as DNA: TGTGCCAGCAGTGGTTCAGGAGGAAACACCATATATTTT. The encoded protein is CASSGSGGNTIYF. The full variable domain, with the rest looked up from reference TRBV2 and TRBJ1-3, is EPEVTQTPSHQVTQMGQEVILRCVPISNHLYFYWYRQILGQKVEFLVSFYNNEISEKSEIFDDQFSVERPDGSNFTLKIRSTKLEDSAMYFCASSGSGGNTIYFGEGSWLTVV.

This rearrangement joins TRBV7-9 to TRBJ2-3; D is uncertain. V lost 4 bases and J lost 0, with 11 bases in between. The CDR3 length is 15 residues. CDR1 is SEHNR, CDR2 FQNEAQ, per germline (reference sequence). The CDR3 spells CASSSRLESTDTQYF. CDR3 nucleotide sequence: TGTGCCAGCAGCTCGCGACTGGAAAGCACAGATACGCAGTATTTT. The complete variable domain, with remaining parts taken from reference TRBV7-9 and TRBJ2-3, reads DTGVSQNPRHKITKRGQNVTFRCDPISEHNRLYWYRQTLGQGPEFLTYFQNEAQLEKSRLLSDRFSAERPKGSFSTLEIQRTEQGDSAMYLCASSSRLESTDTQYFGPGTRLTVL.

V is TRBV30 and J is TRBJ2-7, with 8 bases fitting TRBD1. V lost 1 base, J lost 5 bases, and 7 bases stayed unmatched. Per the germline V gene, CDR1 is GTSNPN and CDR2 is SVGIG (reference sequence). The CDR3 spans 14 residues. DNA of the CDR3: TGTGCCTGGAGTGACCCAGGGGGCCTCGACGAGCAGTACTTC. This codes for CAWSDPGGLDEQYF.

This clone has just one count. This rearrangement joins TRBV19 to TRBJ1-1; 9 bases map to TRBD1. Germline V gene sequence: CDR1 LNHDA, CDR2 SQIVND (reference sequence). The CDR3 has 15 residues. V lost 5 bases and J lost 5; bases outside the gene matches: 9. Here the CDR3 DNA reads TGTGCCAGTAGTCCCAGACAGGGGGTGAGGACTGAAGCTTTCTTT. This gives the protein CASSPRQGVRTEAFF.

This chain uses TRBV4-1 with TRBJ1-2; 10 bases agree with TRBD1. The V gene's germline CDR1 is MGHRA and CDR2 YSYEKL. The CDR3 is 15 residues long. After removal of 2 bases from V and 8 bases from J, the junction contained 8 bases not matched to a gene. CDR3: CASSQSGQGSRGYTF. In DNA form, the CDR3 reads TGCGCCAGCAGCCAATCGGGACAGGGGTCTAGAGGCTACACCTTC.

This rearrangement joins TRBV4-2 to TRBJ1-6, with unresolved D. V lost 0 bases, J lost 0 bases, and 12 bases lay in between. The germline CDR1 and CDR2 sequences are LGHNA and YNFKEQ. CDR3 length: 18 amino acids. The CDR3 reads CASSQELLRSSYNSPLHF. The CDR3 region has the DNA TGTGCCAGCAGCCAAGAACTATTACGGAGCTCCTATAATTCACCCCTCCACTTT.

As to this clone: Other DNA sequences of this sample code for an identical CDR3. The V and J genes are TRBV19 and TRBJ1-1; 8 bases fit TRBD1. CDR1 is LNHDA, CDR2 SQIVND, per germline (reference sequence). CDR3 size: 14 residues. The V gene end was trimmed by 6 bases and the J gene end by 1 base; junction bases not matched to a gene: 4. CDR3 nucleotides: TGTGCCAGTAGACCGGACAGGGCGAACACTGAAGCTTTCTTT. It translates to CASRPDRANTEAFF.

The CDR3 DNA reads TGCGCCAGCAGCTTGTTCCAACAAAGTTCAGGGCCCTACGAGCAGTACTTC. Protein sequence: CASSLFQQSSGPYEQYF. The chain employs TRBV5-1 and TRBJ2-7, with D possibly TRBD1 on 5 matching bases. CDR1 SGHRS and CDR2 YFSETQ come from the germline V gene. The CDR3 is made up of 17 amino acids. V gave up 1 base and J gave up 2 bases, with 19 bases separating them.

The chain has TRBV19 and TRBJ1-3; D is uncertain. Trimming removed 5 bases at V and 2 bases at J, with 13 bases between. CDR3 length: 15 residues. Per germline, CDR1 LNHDA and CDR2 SQIVND (reference sequence). The CDR3 protein is CASSSPGSAGNTIYF. CDR3 nucleotides: TGTGCCAGTAGTTCCCCGGGGAGCGCTGGAAACACCATATATTTT.

The J gene is TRBJ2-2, the V gene TRBV7-9; 14 positions agree with TRBD2. Germline values: CDR1 SEHNR, CDR2 FQNEAQ (reference sequence). This CDR3 is 18 amino acids long. Trimming at V came to 4 bases and at J to 4 bases, leaving 8 bases not matched to a gene. The CDR3 nucleotides are TGTGCCAGCAGCTCCCGACTAGCGGGAGGGCCGGGCACCGGGGAGCTGTTTTTT. This sequence encodes CASSSRLAGGPGTGELFF.

The gene calls are TRBV5-1 and TRBJ2-1, with D unresolved. CDR1 and CDR2 from the germline V gene are SGHRS and YFSETQ. The CDR3 is made up of 14 amino acids. V was clipped by 0 bases and J by 8 bases, with 12 bases between them. The CDR3 sequence is CASSLANSLHEQFF. As DNA, the CDR3 is TGCGCCAGCAGCTTGGCCAATAGTCTCCATGAGCAGTTCTTC. Full variable domain (missing parts from reference TRBV5-1 and TRBJ2-1): KAGVTQTPRYLIKTRGQQVTLSCSPISGHRSVSWYQQTPGQGLQFLFEYFSETQRNKGNFPGRFSGRQFSNSRSEMNVSTLELGDSALYLCASSLANSLHEQFFGPGTRLTVL.

The chain combines TRBV10-3 with TRBJ1-1; D ambiguous. This CDR3 comprises 15 residues. The V gene's germline CDR1 is ENHRY and CDR2 SYGVKD. Trimming cost V 0 bases and J 6 bases, with 14 bases left between them. The DNA for the CDR3 is TGTGCCATCAGTGAGTCAGGCGGAAAGGTAGCTGAAGCTTTCTTT. Its protein is CAISESGGKVAEAFF.

This sequence joins TRBV7-9 and TRBJ2-5; perhaps TRBD2 as D (6 bases). Germline V gene sequence: CDR1 SEHNR, CDR2 FQNEAQ (reference sequence). Trimming took off 3 bases at V and 1 base at J, with 12 bases between the two ends. This CDR3 spans 15 amino acids. In DNA, the CDR3 is TGTGCCAGCAGCTTTGCGCGGGGCCTCCAAGAGACCCAGTACTTC. This codes for CASSFARGLQETQYF.

The rearrangement joins TRBV30 to TRBJ1-5, with D tentatively TRBD1 (5 bases). Germline V gives CDR1 GTSNPN, CDR2 SVGIG (reference sequence). This CDR3 region has 14 residues. Trimming took 2 bases from V and 4 from J, leaving 12 bases between them. The CDR3 loop reads CAWSLGARNQPQHF. DNA for the CDR3: TGTGCCTGGAGTTTAGGGGCACGTAATCAGCCCCAGCATTTT.

This clone showed up just a few times. The gene calls are TRBV30 and TRBJ1-2, with D maybe TRBD1 (6 bases). Germline CDR1 is GTSNPN and CDR2 is SVGIG (reference sequence). V was cut by 0 bases and J by 6 bases, with 8 bases left in between. The CDR3 is made up of 12 amino acids. The CDR3: CAWSVGGHGYTF. In DNA form, the CDR3 reads TGTGCCTGGAGTGTAGGGGGTCATGGCTACACCTTC.

V is TRBV18 and J is TRBJ1-1; possible D gene TRBD1, 5 bases. Germline CDR1 is KGHSH and CDR2 is LQKENI. CDR3 length equals 15 residues. V was pared by 5 bases and J by 4 bases, with 17 bases between. The CDR3 reads CASSTTGGLGTEAFF. In DNA form, the CDR3 reads TGTGCCAGCTCAACTACCGGGGGGTTGGGCACTGAAGCTTTCTTT.

V is TRBV7-9 and J is TRBJ1-2, with D perhaps matching TRBD1 (6 bases). With 1 base removed from V and 4 bases from J, the gap between germline ends came to 25 bases. Germline V gives CDR1 SEHNR, CDR2 FQNEAQ (reference sequence). The CDR3 is 19 residues long. The CDR3 spells CASSLVSVWVSQGIYGYTF. The DNA of the CDR3 is TGTGCCAGCAGCTTAGTATCAGTGTGGGTCTCACAGGGTATCTATGGCTACACCTTC.

The chain has TRBV6-1 and TRBJ2-7; maybe TRBD2 (7 bases). Germline loops: CDR1 MNHNS, CDR2 SASEGT. V was shortened by 7 bases and J by 5 bases, with 15 bases between the two germline ends. The CDR3 runs 13 residues. The CDR3 here is CASKEGGPNEQYF. The CDR3 DNA reads TGTGCCAGCAAAGAGGGGGGGCCCAACGAGCAGTACTTC.

The CDR3 spells CSVELRQTDTQYF. DNA of the CDR3: TGCAGCGTTGAACTTAGACAGACAGATACGCAGTATTTT. The chain couples TRBV29-1 to TRBJ2-3; tentatively, D is TRBD1 (5 bases). The CDR3 length is 13 residues. The ends were cut back, 2 bases at V and 3 bases at J, with 9 bases in the middle. The germline V gene encodes CDR1 SQVTM and CDR2 ANQGSEA.

V and J are TRBV7-9 and TRBJ1-1; D is perhaps TRBD1 (6 bases). CDR1 is SEHNR, CDR2 FQNEAQ, per germline (reference sequence). The V gene lost 3 bases and the J gene lost 0 bases, with 8 bases spanning the gap. The CDR3 has 14 amino acids. The CDR3 sequence: CASSLDSMNTEAFF. In nucleotides, the CDR3 is TGTGCCAGCAGCTTGGACAGCATGAACACTGAAGCTTTCTTT.

The genes are TRBV27 and TRBJ2-7; tentatively, D is TRBD1 (5 bases). Germline assignment: CDR1 MNHEY and CDR2 SMNVEV (reference sequence). There are 13 residues in the CDR3. V gave up 4 bases and J gave up 2 bases, with 9 bases separating them. The CDR3 sequence is CASSWQGAYEQYF. The CDR3 DNA reads TGTGCCAGCAGTTGGCAGGGTGCCTACGAGCAGTACTTC.

This clone was observed a single time. The chain recombines TRBV27 with TRBJ1-2; perhaps TRBD1 as D (6 bases). Germline assignment: CDR1 MNHEY and CDR2 SMNVEV (reference sequence). The germline V and J ends were trimmed by 6 bases and 4 bases, with 21 bases remaining between them. The CDR3 spans 16 residues. For the CDR3, the DNA is TGTGCCAGCAGCATAAAGGACAGCTCTGGGCCCTATGGCTACACCTTC. As protein: CASSIKDSSGPYGYTF.

The rearrangement links TRBV30 to TRBJ1-5; D unclear. Germline V gives CDR1 GTSNPN, CDR2 SVGIG (reference sequence). The CDR3 consists of 14 residues. V lost 0 bases, J lost 2 bases, and 8 bases lay in between. CDR3 amino acids: CAWSVGSGNQPQHF. The DNA of the CDR3 is TGTGCCTGGAGTGTAGGCAGCGGCAATCAGCCCCAGCATTTT.

This clone was picked up one time. This chain links TRBV9 with TRBJ2-1; D perhaps matches TRBD1 (7 bases). V was shortened by 0 bases and J by 4 bases, with 11 bases between the two germline ends. The CDR3 is made up of 15 amino acids. Germline CDR1 is SGDLS and CDR2 is YYNGEE. CDR3 in amino acids: CASSVGGTDYNEQFF. The DNA of the CDR3 is TGTGCCAGCAGCGTAGGCGGGACAGATTACAATGAGCAGTTCTTC.

This rearrangement joins TRBV27 to TRBJ2-7; tentatively, D is TRBD2 (6 bases). Germline loops: CDR1 MNHEY, CDR2 SMNVEV (reference sequence). CDR3 length: 15 residues. V dropped 2 bases and J dropped 2 bases, with 13 bases sitting between them. CDR3 DNA: TGTGCCAGCAGTTTAGGGGGGAGTAGCGCCTACGAGCAGTACTTC. This sequence encodes CASSLGGSSAYEQYF.